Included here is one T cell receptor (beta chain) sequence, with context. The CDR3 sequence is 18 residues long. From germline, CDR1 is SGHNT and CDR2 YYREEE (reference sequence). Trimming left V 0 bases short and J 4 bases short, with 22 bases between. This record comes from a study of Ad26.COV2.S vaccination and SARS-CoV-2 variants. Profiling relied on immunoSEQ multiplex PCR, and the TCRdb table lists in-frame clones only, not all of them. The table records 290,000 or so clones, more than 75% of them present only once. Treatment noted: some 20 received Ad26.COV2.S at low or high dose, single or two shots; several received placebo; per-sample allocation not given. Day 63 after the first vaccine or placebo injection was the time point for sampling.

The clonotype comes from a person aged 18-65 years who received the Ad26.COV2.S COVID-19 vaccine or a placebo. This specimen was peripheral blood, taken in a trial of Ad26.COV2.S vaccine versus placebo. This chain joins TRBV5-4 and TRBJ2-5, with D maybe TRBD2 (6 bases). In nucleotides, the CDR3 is TGTGCCAGCAGCTTGGGGGCCCTAGGAGGGGCATCGGGAGAGACCCAGTACTTC. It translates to CASSLGALGGASGETQYF.